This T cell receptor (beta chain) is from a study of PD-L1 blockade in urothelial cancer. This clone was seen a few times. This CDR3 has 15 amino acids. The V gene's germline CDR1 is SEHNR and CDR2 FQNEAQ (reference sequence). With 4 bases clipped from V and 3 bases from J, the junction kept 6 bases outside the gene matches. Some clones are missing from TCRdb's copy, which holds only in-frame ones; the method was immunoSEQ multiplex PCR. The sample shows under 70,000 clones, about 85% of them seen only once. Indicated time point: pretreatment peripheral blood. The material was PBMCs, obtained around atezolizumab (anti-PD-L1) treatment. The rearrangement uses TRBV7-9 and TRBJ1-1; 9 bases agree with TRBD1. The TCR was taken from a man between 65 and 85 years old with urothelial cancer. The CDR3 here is CASSSGQGWDTEAFF. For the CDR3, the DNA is TGTGCCAGCAGCTCGGGACAGGGTTGGGACACTGAAGCTTTCTTT.